The entry below gives a single T cell receptor (beta chain) sequence along with its context. This specimen belongs to a study of blood T cell repertoires in COVID-19. Germline CDR1 is SGHNT and CDR2 is YYREEE (reference sequence). V was cut by 0 bases and J by 4 bases, with 13 bases left in between. The CDR3 has 15 amino acids. Assay used: immunoSEQ multiplex PCR; TCRdb lists only in-frame clones, some missing. The table includes some 250,000 clones, almost 85% detected once. This sequence originates from a man aged 40-49 years who had recovered from COVID-19. Sequencing was performed on PBMCs or T cells enriched from blood (not recorded which). The chain recombines TRBV5-4 with TRBJ1-1; a weak D match, TRBD1 (5 bases). CDR3 in DNA: TGTGCCAGCAGCTTGGATTCAATGGGGCCCACTGAAGCTTTCTTT. Residues: CASSLDSMGPTEAFF.